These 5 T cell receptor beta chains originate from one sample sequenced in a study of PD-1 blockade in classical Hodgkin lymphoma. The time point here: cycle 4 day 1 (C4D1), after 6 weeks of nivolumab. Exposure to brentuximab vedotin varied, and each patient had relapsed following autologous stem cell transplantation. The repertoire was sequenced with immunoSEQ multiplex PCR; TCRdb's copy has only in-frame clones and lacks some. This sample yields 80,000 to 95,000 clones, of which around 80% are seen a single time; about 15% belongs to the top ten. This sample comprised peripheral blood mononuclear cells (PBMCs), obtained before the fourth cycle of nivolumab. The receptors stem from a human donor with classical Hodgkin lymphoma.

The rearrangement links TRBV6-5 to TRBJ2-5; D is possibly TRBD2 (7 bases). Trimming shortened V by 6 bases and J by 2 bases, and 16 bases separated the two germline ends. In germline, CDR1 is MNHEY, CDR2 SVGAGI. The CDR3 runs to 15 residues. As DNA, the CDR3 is TGTGCCAGCAGAGGGGGGGGGCAGGGGCAAGAGACCCAGTACTTC. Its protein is CASRGGGQGQETQYF.

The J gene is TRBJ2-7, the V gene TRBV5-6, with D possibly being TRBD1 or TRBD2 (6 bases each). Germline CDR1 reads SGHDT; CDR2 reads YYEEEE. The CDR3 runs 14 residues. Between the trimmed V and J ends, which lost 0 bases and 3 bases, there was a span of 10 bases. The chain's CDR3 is CASSLVGGGYEQYF. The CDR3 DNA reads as TGTGCCAGCAGCTTGGTGGGGGGCGGCTACGAGCAGTACTTC.

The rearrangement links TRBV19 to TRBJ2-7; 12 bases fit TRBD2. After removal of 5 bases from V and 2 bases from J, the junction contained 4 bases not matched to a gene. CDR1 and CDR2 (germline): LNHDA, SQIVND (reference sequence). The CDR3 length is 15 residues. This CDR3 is CASSPTSGRTYEQYF. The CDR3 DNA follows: TGTGCCAGTAGTCCTACTAGCGGGAGGACCTACGAGCAGTACTTC.

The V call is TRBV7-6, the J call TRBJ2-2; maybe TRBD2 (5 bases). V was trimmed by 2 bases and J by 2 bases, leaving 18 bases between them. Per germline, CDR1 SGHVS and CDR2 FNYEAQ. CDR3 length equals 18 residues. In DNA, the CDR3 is TGTGCCAGCAGCTTATTTCAGAGTCAGCGGATCAACACCGGGGAGCTGTTTTTT. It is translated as CASSLFQSQRINTGELFF.

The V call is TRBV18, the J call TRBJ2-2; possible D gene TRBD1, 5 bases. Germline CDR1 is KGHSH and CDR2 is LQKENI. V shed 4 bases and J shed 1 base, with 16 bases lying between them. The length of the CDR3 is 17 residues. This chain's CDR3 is CASSLQKHGQNTGELFF. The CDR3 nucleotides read TGTGCCAGCTCACTGCAAAAACACGGACAGAACACCGGGGAGCTGTTTTTT. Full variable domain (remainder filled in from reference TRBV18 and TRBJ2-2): NAGVMQNPRHLVRRRGQEARLRCSPMKGHSHVYWYRQLPEEGLKFMVYLQKENIIDESGMPKERFSAEFPKEGPSILRIQQVVRGDSAAYFCASSLQKHGQNTGELFFGEGSRLTVL.